The sequence of this T cell receptor beta chain was determined in a study of CD4 T cells in relation to SARS-CoV-2 and coronaviruses (dated by TCRdb to the early 2020s). Context from the whole study: A median age of roughly 39 years, with a range of about 21 to 75 years, was recorded for the full convalescent cohort of over 9 patients. The Adaptive Biotechnologies TCR-sequencing kit was used to sequence samples from a few pre-COVID donors and the naive versus memory experiments, while other data came from Illumina-based sequencing. The study assessed, at the TCR clonotype level, memory CD4+ T cell crossreactivity between SARS-CoV-2 and common cold coronavirus spike proteins. Patient-derived lymphoblastoid cell lines were used to map the HLA restriction of shared crossreactive spike epitopes. The approximately 12 convalescent patients included 8 males and 4 females; two subjects were Hispanic. For other donors in the study, expansion assays were sequenced with a different, Illumina-based TCR-beta assay. The research as a whole found: Since the crossreactivity analysis centred on spike protein, crossreactivity against other viral proteins was not assessed. Around three fifths of donors had memory CD4+ clonotypes that crossrecognized SARS-CoV-2 and at least one common cold coronavirus spike. Sequencing naive versus memory cells indicated that the assay picks up memory recall responses, not primary responses primed during culture. Pre-pandemic and post-infection samples were not both contributed by any donor, so tracing of the source of pre-existing responses was limited. The study was constrained by small numbers of patients and of tested TCRs. Compared with monoreactive clones, crossreactive clones had significantly weaker SARS-CoV-2-driven expansion, a result consistent with antigenic imprinting.

About this clone: Its antigen has not been determined. Per-base quality was not reported, and no clone a single base away is much larger than it.

CDR1 and CDR2 are read off the germline V gene (reference sequence) as PRHDT and FYEKMQ. Trimming removed 0 bases from V and 2 bases from J; the gene matches leave 3 bases unexplained. The CDR3, cysteine through phenylalanine, is 15 amino acids long. The CDR3 DNA has 45 bases and is translated from base 1. Naive and memory CD4+ T cells were separated from cryopreserved PBMCs through CD4 enrichment, which was followed by EasySep naive CD4+ T cell enrichment. Ficoll-Paque PLUS gradient centrifugation was used to isolate PBMCs from either whole blood or leukapheresis product. The PBMCs went either fresh into the expansion assay or into cryopreservation at -140 degrees C. The QIAamp Micro DNA Kit was used to extract genomic DNA from the CD4+ T cells. DNA from uncultured naive and memory CD4+ T cells underwent immunoSEQ TCR-beta sequencing at deep resolution. The original methods were these. During preprocessing, nonproductive sequences were discarded, as were any CDR3s that did not begin with C, did not end with F or W, or were shorter than 7 amino acids. Cultured and uncultured naive and memory CD4+ repertoires were searched for previously identified spike- and CEF-reactive CDR3s. After three terminal residues were trimmed from each end, CDR3 homology was quantified as pairwise Levenshtein distance using the stringdist R package. In TCRdb, the immuneACCESS table is reduced to in-frame sequences with V and J assigned. These tables do not hold every clone; where another copy was compared, an unresolved V gene accounts for under half, and the others remain unexplained. V, J and clone size are taken as reported in that table, and D and trimming were inferred from the DNA itself. The table for this sample lists some 40,000 clones; 80% to 90% of them were counted only once. The ten largest make up less than 4% of the sample.

The chain employs TRBV13 and TRBJ2-7, and 8 junction bases match TRBD2. This TCR came from an adult with COVID-19. The sample taken for sequencing was memory CD4+ T cells from PBMCs. The meaning of the sample's cell subset or site label: memory (non-naive) CD4+ T cells. The nucleotide sequence is given as TGTGCCAGCAGCTTAGGGGCGGGAGGAACCTACGAGCAGTACTTC. This is translated as CASSLGAGGTYEQYF. This CDR3, with the reference TRBV13 and TRBJ2-7 proteins standing in past its ends, gives the full variable domain AAGVIQSPRHLIKEKRETATLKCYPIPRHDTVYWYQQGPGQDPQFLISFYEKMQSDKGSIPDRFSAQQFSDYHSELNMSSLELGDSALYFCASSLGAGGTYEQYFGPGTRLTVT.